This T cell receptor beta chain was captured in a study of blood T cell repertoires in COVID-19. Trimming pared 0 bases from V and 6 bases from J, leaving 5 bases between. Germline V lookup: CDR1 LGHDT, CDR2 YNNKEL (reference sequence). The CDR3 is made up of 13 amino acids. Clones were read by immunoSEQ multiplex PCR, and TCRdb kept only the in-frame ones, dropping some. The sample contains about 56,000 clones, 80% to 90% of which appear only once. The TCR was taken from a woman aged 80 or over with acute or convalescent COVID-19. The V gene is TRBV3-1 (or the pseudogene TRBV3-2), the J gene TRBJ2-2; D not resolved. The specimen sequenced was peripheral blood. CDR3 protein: CASSQESAGELFF. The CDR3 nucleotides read TGTGCCAGCAGCCAAGAGAGCGCCGGGGAGCTGTTTTTT.